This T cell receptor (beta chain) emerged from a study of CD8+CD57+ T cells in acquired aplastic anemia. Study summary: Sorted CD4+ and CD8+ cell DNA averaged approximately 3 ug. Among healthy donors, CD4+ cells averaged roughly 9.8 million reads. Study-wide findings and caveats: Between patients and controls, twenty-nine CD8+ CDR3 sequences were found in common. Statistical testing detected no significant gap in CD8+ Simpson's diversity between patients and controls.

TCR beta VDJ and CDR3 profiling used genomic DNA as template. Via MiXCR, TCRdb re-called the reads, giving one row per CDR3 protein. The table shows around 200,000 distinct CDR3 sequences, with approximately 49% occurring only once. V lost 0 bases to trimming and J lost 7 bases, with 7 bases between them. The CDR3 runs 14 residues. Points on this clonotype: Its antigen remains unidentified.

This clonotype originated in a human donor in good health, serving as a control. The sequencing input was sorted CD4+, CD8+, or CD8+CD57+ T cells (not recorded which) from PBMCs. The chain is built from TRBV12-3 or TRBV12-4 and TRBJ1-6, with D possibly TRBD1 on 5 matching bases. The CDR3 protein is CASSLAGGNSPLHF. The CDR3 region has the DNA TGTGCCAGCAGTTTAGCGGGGGGAAATTCACCCCTCCACTTT.